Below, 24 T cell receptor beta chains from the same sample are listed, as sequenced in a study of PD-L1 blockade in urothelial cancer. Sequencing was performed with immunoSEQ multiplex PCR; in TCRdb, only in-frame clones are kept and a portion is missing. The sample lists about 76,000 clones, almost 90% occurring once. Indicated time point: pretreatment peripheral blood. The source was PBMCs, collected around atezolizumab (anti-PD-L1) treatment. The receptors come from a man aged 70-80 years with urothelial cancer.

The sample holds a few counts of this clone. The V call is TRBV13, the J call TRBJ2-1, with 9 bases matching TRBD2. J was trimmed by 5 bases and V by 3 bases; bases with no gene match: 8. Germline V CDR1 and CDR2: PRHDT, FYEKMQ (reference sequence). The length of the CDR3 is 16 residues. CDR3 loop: CASSFALLAGNNEQFF. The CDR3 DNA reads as TGTGCCAGCAGCTTCGCTCTGCTAGCGGGGAACAATGAGCAGTTCTTC.

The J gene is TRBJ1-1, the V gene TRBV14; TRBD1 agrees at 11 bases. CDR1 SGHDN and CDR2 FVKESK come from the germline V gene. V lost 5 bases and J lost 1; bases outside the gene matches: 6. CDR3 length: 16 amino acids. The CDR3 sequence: CASSLRTGGGNTEAFF. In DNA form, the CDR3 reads TGTGCCAGCAGCTTAAGGACAGGGGGCGGGAACACTGAAGCTTTCTTT.

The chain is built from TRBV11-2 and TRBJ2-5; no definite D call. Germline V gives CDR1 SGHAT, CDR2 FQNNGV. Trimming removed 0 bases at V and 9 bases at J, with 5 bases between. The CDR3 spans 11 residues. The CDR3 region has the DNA TGTGCCAGCAGCTTAGACAGGTCCCAGTACTTC. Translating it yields CASSLDRSQYF. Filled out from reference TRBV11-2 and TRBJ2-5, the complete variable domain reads EAGVAQSPRYKIIEKRQSVAFWCNPISGHATLYWYQQILGQGPKLLIQFQNNGVVDDSQLPKDRFSAERLKGVDSTLKIQPAKLEDSAVYLCASSLDRSQYFGPGTRLLVL.

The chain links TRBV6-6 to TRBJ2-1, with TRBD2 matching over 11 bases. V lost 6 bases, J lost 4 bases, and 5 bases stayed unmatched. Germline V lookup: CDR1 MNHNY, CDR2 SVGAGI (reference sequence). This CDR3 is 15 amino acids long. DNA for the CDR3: TGTGCCAGCAGCCATCGACTAGCGGGGTACAATGAGCAGTTCTTC. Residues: CASSHRLAGYNEQFF.

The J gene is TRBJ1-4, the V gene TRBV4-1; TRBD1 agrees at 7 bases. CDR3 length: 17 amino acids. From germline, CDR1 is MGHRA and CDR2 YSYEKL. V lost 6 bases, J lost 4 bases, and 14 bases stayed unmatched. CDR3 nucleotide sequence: TGCGCCAGCAGGAATATCCAAAGGGGACAGTTTAATGAAAAACTGTTTTTT. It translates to CASRNIQRGQFNEKLFF.

The CDR3 DNA reads as TGTGCCAGCAGCTTGGGTCCGGGTGAAAAACTGTTTTTT. It is translated as CASSLGPGEKLFF. The chain has TRBV5-4 and TRBJ1-4; no firm D call. Germline V gene data show CDR1 as SGHNT and CDR2 as YYREEE (reference sequence). The V and J ends lost 0 bases and 7 bases respectively, with 7 bases between them. The CDR3 consists of 13 residues.

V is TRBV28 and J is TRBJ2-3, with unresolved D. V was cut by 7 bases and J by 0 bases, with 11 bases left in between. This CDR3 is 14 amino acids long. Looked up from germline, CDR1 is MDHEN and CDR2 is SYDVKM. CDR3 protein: CASTPTGSTDTQYF. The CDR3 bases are TGTGCCAGCACCCCCACCGGGAGCACAGATACGCAGTATTTT.

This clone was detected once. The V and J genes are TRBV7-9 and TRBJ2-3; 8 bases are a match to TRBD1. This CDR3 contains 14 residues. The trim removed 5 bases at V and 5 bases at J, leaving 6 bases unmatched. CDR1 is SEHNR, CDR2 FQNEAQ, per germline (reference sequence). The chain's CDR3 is CASSPGRGLDTQYF. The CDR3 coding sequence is TGTGCCAGCAGCCCGGGCAGGGGGCTAGATACGCAGTATTTT.

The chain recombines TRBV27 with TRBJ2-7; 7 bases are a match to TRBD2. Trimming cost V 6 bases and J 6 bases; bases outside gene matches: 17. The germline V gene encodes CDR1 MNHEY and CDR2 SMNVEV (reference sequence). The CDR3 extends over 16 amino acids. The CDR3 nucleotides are TGTGCCAGCAGCCCACGATTTACTAGCGCCGTGGGCGAGCAGTACTTC. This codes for CASSPRFTSAVGEQYF.

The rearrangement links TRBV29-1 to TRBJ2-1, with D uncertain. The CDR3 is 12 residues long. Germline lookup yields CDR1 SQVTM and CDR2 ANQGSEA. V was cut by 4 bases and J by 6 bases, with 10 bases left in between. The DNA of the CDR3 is TGCAGCGTTGGTATCGGGTCCAATGAGCAGTTCTTC. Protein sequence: CSVGIGSNEQFF.

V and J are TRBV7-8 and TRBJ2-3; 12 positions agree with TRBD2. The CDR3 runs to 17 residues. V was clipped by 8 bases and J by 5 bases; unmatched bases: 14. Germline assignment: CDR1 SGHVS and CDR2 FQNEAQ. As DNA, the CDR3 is TGTGCCAGCGGTCGAGGACTAGCGGGAACCGCGGGAGATACGCAGTATTTT. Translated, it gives CASGRGLAGTAGDTQYF.

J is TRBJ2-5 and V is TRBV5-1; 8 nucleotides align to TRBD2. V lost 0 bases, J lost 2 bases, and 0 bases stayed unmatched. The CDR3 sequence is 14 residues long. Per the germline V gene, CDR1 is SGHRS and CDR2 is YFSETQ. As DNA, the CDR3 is TGCGCCAGCAGCTTGGGCGGGAGGCAAGAGACCCAGTACTTC. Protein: CASSLGGRQETQYF. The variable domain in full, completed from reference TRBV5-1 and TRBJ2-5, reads KAGVTQTPRYLIKTRGQQVTLSCSPISGHRSVSWYQQTPGQGLQFLFEYFSETQRNKGNFPGRFSGRQFSNSRSEMNVSTLELGDSALYLCASSLGGRQETQYFGPGTRLLVL.

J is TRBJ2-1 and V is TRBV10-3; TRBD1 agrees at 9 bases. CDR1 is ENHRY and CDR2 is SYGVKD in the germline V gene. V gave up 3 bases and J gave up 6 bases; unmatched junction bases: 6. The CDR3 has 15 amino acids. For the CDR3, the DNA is TGTGCCATCAGTGACCGGGACAGGGTAGGCAATGAGCAGTTCTTC. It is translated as CAISDRDRVGNEQFF.

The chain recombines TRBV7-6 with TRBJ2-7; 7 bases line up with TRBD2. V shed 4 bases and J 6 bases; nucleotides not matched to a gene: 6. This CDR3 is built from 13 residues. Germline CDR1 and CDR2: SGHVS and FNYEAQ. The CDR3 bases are TGTGCCAGCAGCTCTGGGACGGGGGGCGAGCAGTACTTC. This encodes CASSSGTGGEQYF. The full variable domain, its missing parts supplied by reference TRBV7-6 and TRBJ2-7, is GAGVSQSPRYKVTKRGQDVALRCDPISGHVSLYWYRQALGQGPEFLTYFNYEAQQDKSGLPNDRFSAERPEGSISTLTIQRTEQRDSAMYRCASSSGTGGEQYFGPGTRLTVT.

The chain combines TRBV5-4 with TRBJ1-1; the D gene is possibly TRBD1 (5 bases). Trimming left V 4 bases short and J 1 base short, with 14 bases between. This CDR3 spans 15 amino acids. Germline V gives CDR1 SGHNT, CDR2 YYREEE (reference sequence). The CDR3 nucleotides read TGTGCCAGCAGCCCGCCCACAGGAGCGAACACTGAAGCTTTCTTT. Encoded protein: CASSPPTGANTEAFF. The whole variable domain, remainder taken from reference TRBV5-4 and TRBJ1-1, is ETGVTQSPTHLIKTRGQQVTLRCSSQSGHNTVSWYQQALGQGPQFIFQYYREEENGRGNFPPRFSGLQFPNYSSELNVNALELDDSALYLCASSPPTGANTEAFFGQGTRLTVV.

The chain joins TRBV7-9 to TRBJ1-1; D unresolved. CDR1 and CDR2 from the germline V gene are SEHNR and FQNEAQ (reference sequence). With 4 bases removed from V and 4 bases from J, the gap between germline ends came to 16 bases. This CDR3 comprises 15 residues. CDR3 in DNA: TGTGCCAGCAGCTCCCCCAGAGCGATCTCCACTGAAGCTTTCTTT. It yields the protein CASSSPRAISTEAFF.

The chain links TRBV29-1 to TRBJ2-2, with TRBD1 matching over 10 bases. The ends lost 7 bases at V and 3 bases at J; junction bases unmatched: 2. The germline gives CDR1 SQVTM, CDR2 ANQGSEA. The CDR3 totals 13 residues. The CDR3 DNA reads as TGCAGCGCGGGACAGGGGTACACCGGGGAGCTGTTTTTT. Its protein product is CSAGQGYTGELFF.

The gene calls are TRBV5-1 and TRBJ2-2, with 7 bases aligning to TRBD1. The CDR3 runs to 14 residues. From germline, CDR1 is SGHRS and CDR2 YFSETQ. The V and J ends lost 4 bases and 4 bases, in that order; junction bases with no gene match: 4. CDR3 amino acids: CASSGGQPTGELFF. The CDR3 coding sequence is TGCGCCAGCAGCGGGGGACAGCCCACCGGGGAGCTGTTTTTT.

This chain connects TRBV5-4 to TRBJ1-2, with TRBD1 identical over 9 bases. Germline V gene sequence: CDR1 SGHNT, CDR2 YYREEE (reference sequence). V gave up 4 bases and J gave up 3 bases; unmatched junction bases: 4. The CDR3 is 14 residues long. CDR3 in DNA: TGTGCCAGCAGCACCCGGACAGGGGACTATGGCTACACCTTC. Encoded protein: CASSTRTGDYGYTF. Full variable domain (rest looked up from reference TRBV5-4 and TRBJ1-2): ETGVTQSPTHLIKTRGQQVTLRCSSQSGHNTVSWYQQALGQGPQFIFQYYREEENGRGNFPPRFSGLQFPNYSSELNVNALELDDSALYLCASSTRTGDYGYTFGSGTRLTVV.

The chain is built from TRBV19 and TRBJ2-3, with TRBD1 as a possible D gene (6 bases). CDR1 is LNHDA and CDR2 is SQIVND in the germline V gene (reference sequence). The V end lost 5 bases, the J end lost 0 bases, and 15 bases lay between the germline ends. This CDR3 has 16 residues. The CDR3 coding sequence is TGTGCCAGTAGTGTACAGGGAGATCCTAGCACAGATACGCAGTATTTT. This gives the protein CASSVQGDPSTDTQYF.

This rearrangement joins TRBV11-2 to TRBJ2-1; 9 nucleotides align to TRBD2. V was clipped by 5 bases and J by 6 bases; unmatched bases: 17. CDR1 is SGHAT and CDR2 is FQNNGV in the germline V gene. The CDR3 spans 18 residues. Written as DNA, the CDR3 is TGTGCCAGCAGCCCATCCCCTTGGCGGGAGGGAGGGGTCAATGAGCAGTTCTTC. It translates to CASSPSPWREGGVNEQFF.

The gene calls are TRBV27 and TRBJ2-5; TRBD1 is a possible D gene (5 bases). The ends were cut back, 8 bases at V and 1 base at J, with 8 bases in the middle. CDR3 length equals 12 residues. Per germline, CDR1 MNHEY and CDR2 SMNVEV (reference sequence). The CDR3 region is CASGQSQETQYF. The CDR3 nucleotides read TGTGCCAGCGGACAAAGCCAAGAGACCCAGTACTTC.

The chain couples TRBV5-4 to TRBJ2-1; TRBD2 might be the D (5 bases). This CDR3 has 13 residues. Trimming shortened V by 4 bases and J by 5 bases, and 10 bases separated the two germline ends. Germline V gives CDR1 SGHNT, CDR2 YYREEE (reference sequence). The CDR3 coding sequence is TGTGCCAGCAGCCCGAGGGAGAACAATGAGCAGTTCTTC. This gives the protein CASSPRENNEQFF.

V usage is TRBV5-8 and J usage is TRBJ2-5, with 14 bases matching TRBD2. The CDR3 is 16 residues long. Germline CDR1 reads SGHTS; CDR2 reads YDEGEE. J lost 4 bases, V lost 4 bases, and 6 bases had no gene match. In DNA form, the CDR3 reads TGTGCCAGCAGCCGCGGGACTAGCGGGAGAGCAGAGACCCAGTACTTC. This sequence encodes CASSRGTSGRAETQYF.